This TCR beta chain was observed in a study of blood T cell repertoires in COVID-19. The CDR3 has 14 residues. The V end was cut by 3 bases, the J end by 2 bases, with 11 bases between. Germline V lookup: CDR1 SGDLS, CDR2 YYNGEE. Some clones are missing from TCRdb's copy, which holds only in-frame ones; the method was immunoSEQ multiplex PCR. The data show under 100,000 clones, about 73% seen once. The sample consisted of peripheral blood. The receptor was derived from a man in his 60s with COVID-19, enrolled during active disease. The V and J genes are TRBV9 and TRBJ1-1; tentatively, D is TRBD1 (6 bases). CDR3 sequence: CASSALGGNTEAFF. The DNA for the CDR3 is TGTGCCAGCAGCGCCCTAGGGGGAAACACTGAAGCTTTCTTT.